The 7 T cell receptor beta chains listed next were all sequenced from one sample in a study of T cell responses to AZD1222 COVID-19 vaccine. Measured with immunoSEQ multiplex PCR; TCRdb has only the in-frame clones, and not every one. This table has 95,000 to 150,000 clones, 80% to 90% appearing once. The specimen comprised peripheral blood, sampled on day 0 of AZD1222 vaccination. Receptors were obtained from an adult in good health.

The gene calls are TRBV28 and TRBJ2-5; D is possibly TRBD1 or TRBD2 (6 bases each). The CDR3 spans 16 residues. The V gene lost 5 bases and the J gene lost 5 bases, with 21 bases spanning the gap. In germline, CDR1 is MDHEN, CDR2 SYDVKM. The CDR3: CASSASLGGPGETQYF. The CDR3 region has the DNA TGTGCCAGCAGTGCCTCTCTCGGGGGCCCGGGGGAGACCCAGTACTTC.

This chain uses TRBV10-2 with TRBJ1-3; D is ambiguous. Germline-derived CDR1 and CDR2 are WSHSY and SAAADI. The CDR3 has 14 amino acids. Between the trimmed V and J ends, which lost 4 bases and 4 bases, there was a span of 11 bases. CDR3 sequence reads: CASSGGSPGNTIYF. The CDR3, as DNA: TGCGCCAGCAGTGGGGGATCGCCGGGAAACACCATATATTTT.

This clone was counted once. The rearrangement links TRBV19 to TRBJ2-1; D ambiguous. Germline lookup yields CDR1 LNHDA and CDR2 SQIVND (reference sequence). V dropped 6 bases and J dropped 9 bases, with 18 bases sitting between them. The CDR3 extends over 14 amino acids. The CDR3 protein is CASSTGQFGAEQFF. CDR3 nucleotide sequence: TGTGCCAGTAGCACCGGTCAGTTTGGTGCTGAGCAGTTCTTC. Supplemented by reference TRBV19 and TRBJ2-1, the full variable domain reads DGGITQSPKYLFRKEGQNVTLSCEQNLNHDAMYWYRQDPGQGLRLIYYSQIVNDFQKGDIAEGYSVSREKKESFPLTVTSAQKNPTAFYLCASSTGQFGAEQFFGPGTRLTVL.

The V and J genes are TRBV7-2 and TRBJ1-5; 12 bases map to TRBD1. From germline, CDR1 is SGHTA and CDR2 FQGNSA. V trimming: 2 bases; J trimming: 3 bases; junction bases outside the gene matches: 11. The CDR3 consists of 19 residues. The CDR3: CASSLRDRGPLIPNQPQHF. CDR3 nucleotides: TGTGCCAGCAGCTTAAGGGACAGGGGGCCCCTAATCCCCAATCAGCCCCAGCATTTT.

V gene TRBV14 combines with J gene TRBJ2-7; D gene uncertain. V lost 4 bases, J lost 3 bases, and 13 bases lay in between. Germline CDR1 and CDR2: SGHDN and FVKESK. This CDR3 has 14 residues. The CDR3 nucleotides read TGTGCCAGCAGCCTAAAAGGGTTAGGCTACGAGCAGTACTTC. Its protein product is CASSLKGLGYEQYF. Full variable domain (rest looked up from reference TRBV14 and TRBJ2-7): EAGVTQFPSHSVIEKGQTVTLRCDPISGHDNLYWYRRVMGKEIKFLLHFVKESKQDESGMPNNRFLAERTGGTYSTLKVQPAELEDSGVYFCASSLKGLGYEQYFGPGTRLTVT.

This clone was picked up a small number of times. The chain uses TRBV28 and TRBJ2-7, with 10 bases identical to TRBD2. Per germline, CDR1 MDHEN and CDR2 SYDVKM. The CDR3 has 14 amino acids. V lost 7 bases, J lost 2 bases, and 5 bases stayed unmatched. The CDR3 DNA is TGTGCCAGCACCCCGACTAGCGGGCCCTACGAGCAGTACTTC. It yields the protein CASTPTSGPYEQYF. The full variable domain, with the rest looked up from reference TRBV28 and TRBJ2-7, is DVKVTQSSRYLVKRTGEKVFLECVQDMDHENMFWYRQDPGLGLRLIYFSYDVKMKEKGDIPEGYSVSREKKERFSLILESASTNQTSMYLCASTPTSGPYEQYFGPGTRLTVT.

The rearrangement links TRBV10-3 to TRBJ2-1; 7 bases agree with TRBD1. Germline CDR1 reads ENHRY; CDR2 reads SYGVKD. Trimming at V came to 6 bases and at J to 0 bases, leaving 5 bases not matched to a gene. CDR3 length equals 15 residues. The CDR3 spells CAIRGRDSSYNEQFF. CDR3 in DNA: TGTGCCATCAGGGGCCGGGACAGCTCCTACAATGAGCAGTTCTTC.